Below, 8 T cell receptor beta chains from the same sample are listed, as sequenced in a study of T cells in Graves' hyperthyroidism and ophthalmopathy. Amplified TCR beta CDR3 regions came from RNA transcripts. TCR CDR3 underwent first-round RT-PCR with the HTBI primer set. Using its own MiXCR run on the multiplex PCR reads, TCRdb lists one record per CDR3 protein. This table has a few hundred thousand distinct CDR3 sequences, less than 20% appearing once. Sequencing used blood. The receptors here all came from a woman younger than 45 with Graves' hyperthyroidism.

In the case of this clonotype: This may arise from a read error, as a much more abundant clone is one base away. The V and J genes are TRBV29-1 and TRBJ2-1, with D unresolved. Matching the DNA end better, TRBJ2-7 makes the J call doubtful. Germline-derived CDR1 and CDR2 are SQVTM and ANQGSEA. The CDR3 consists of 15 residues. The CDR3 here is CSVGEVGVSYNEQYF. CDR3 nucleotides: TGCAGCGTTGGGGAAGTTGGAGTGTCCTACAATGAGCAGTACTTC.

This clonotype was observed at least ten times. The chain's CDR3 is CASSEPGVNEQFF. The CDR3 nucleotides read TGTGCCAGCAGTGAACCGGGGGTCAATGAGCAGTTCTTC. The chain employs TRBV2 and TRBJ2-1; a weak D match, TRBD2 (6 bases). Germline values: CDR1 SNHLY, CDR2 FYNNEI. V lost 2 bases, J lost 6 bases, and 8 bases lay in between. CDR3 length: 13 amino acids.

This clonotype has a count of ten or more. The rearrangement uses TRBV20-1 and TRBJ2-3, with TRBD2 matching over 9 bases. This CDR3 comprises 12 residues. In germline, CDR1 is DFQATT, CDR2 SNEGSKA (reference sequence). V shed 7 bases and J 6 bases; nucleotides not matched to a gene: 5. CDR3 sequence (DNA): TGCAGTGTTAGCGGGAGCGTGGATACGCAGTATTTT. It codes for CSVSGSVDTQYF.

This clonotype was detected ten times or more. This sequence joins TRBV6-5 and TRBJ2-2, with 9 bases lining up with TRBD2. The CDR3 covers 17 residues. Per the germline V gene, CDR1 is MNHEY and CDR2 is SVGAGI. V dropped 2 bases and J dropped 0; count of bases not matched to a gene: 4. In nucleotides, the CDR3 is TGTGCCAGCAGTTACAGCGGGGGGCTATCGAACACCGGGGAGCTGTTTTTT. Translation gives CASSYSGGLSNTGELFF.

Comment on this clonotype: A much more abundant neighbour one base away suggests this may be a read error. The conserved closing phenylalanine or tryptophan is absent in this CDR3, likely reflecting a read error. The CDR3 here is CASSATAGAEQYS. The CDR3 nucleotides are TGTGCCAGCAGTGCTACAGCGGGGGCCGAGCAGTACTCC. The rearrangement links TRBV28 to TRBJ2-7; 8 bases align to TRBD2. Germline loops: CDR1 MDHEN, CDR2 SYDVKM. Trimming at V came to 5 bases and at J to 6 bases, leaving 6 bases not matched to a gene. This CDR3 has 13 residues.

The chain carries TRBV27 and TRBJ2-3, with TRBD1 as a possible D gene (5 bases). CDR1 is MNHEY, CDR2 SMNVEV, per germline (reference sequence). Trimming pared 2 bases from V and 1 base from J, leaving 13 bases between. The CDR3 totals 16 residues. The CDR3 here is CASSLITGGGTDTQYF. The CDR3 DNA is TGTGCCAGCAGTTTAATCACAGGCGGCGGCACAGATACGCAGTATTTT.

There are many counts of this clonotype. This sequence joins TRBV11-1 and TRBJ1-1; no reliable D call. Germline lookup yields CDR1 SGHAT and CDR2 FQDESV (reference sequence). Between the trimmed V and J ends, which lost 1 base and 0 bases, there was a span of 9 bases. There are 15 residues in the CDR3. In DNA, the CDR3 is TGTGCCAGCAGCTTAGTCACGGTCCTGAACACTGAAGCTTTCTTT. It codes for CASSLVTVLNTEAFF. Using reference TRBV11-1 and TRBJ1-1 for the parts outside the CDR3, the full variable domain is EAEVAQSPRYKITEKSQAVAFWCDPISGHATLYWYRQILGQGPELLVQFQDESVVDDSQLPKDRFSAERLKGVDSTLKIQPAELGDSAMYLCASSLVTVLNTEAFFGQGTRLTVV.

This clonotype was counted only a few times. The V and J genes are TRBV10-2 and TRBJ1-2, with 7 positions matching TRBD1. V shed 0 bases and J 6 bases; nucleotides not matched to a gene: 7. From germline, CDR1 is WSHSY and CDR2 SAAADI. There are 15 residues in the CDR3. The CDR3 nucleotides are TGCGCCAGCAGTGAGTCGGCCCGGACAGGTCATGGCTACACCTTC. This translates into CASSESARTGHGYTF.